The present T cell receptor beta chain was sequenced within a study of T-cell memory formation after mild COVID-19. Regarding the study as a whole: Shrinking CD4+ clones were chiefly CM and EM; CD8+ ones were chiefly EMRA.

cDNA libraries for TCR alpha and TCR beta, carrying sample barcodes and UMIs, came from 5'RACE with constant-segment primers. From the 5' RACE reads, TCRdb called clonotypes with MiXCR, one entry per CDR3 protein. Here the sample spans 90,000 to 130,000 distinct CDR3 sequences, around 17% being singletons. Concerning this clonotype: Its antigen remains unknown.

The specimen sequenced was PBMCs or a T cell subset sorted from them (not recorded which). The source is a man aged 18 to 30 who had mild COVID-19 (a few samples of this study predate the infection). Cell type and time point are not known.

CDR3 DNA sequence: TGTGCCAGCAGCTTATTTCTTCAGGGGAGCATGGCTTTCTTT. This translates into CASSLFLQGSMAFF. This chain connects TRBV5-6 to TRBJ1-1; tentative D call: TRBD1 (6 bases). The V end lost 2 bases, the J end lost 11 bases, and 19 bases lay between the germline ends. The CDR3 is made up of 14 amino acids. The germline CDR1 and CDR2 sequences are SGHDT and YYEEEE.